A selection of T cell receptor beta chains follows, all from one sample in a study of shared clonotypes between healthy human individuals. Sequenced by immunoSEQ multiplex PCR; TCRdb stores in-frame clones only, minus some. The sample carries about 1 million clones, about 77% recorded once. The material sequenced was memory CD4+ T cells sorted from blood. These receptor sequences come from a man younger than 30 in good health. The CDR3 runs from the conserved cysteine through the conserved F or W. A D gene is named only where the DNA matches it firmly. The listing skips clone size in some rows; elsewhere it reads once, few, many or a size class.

TRBD1,TRBV5-1,TRBJ1-6,few,CASSLGQGKGTPLHF,TGCGCCAGCAGCTTGGGACAGGGGAAAGGAACACCCCTCCACTTT
-,TRBV4-1,TRBJ2-5,-,CASSQDSGAFEGQYF,TGCGCCAGCAGCCAAGATAGTGGGGCCTTTGAGGGCCAGTACTTC
TRBD1,TRBV30,TRBJ1-5,-,CAWSEDRVQPQHF,TGTGCCTGGAGTGAAGACAGGGTTCAGCCCCAGCATTTT
TRBD2,TRBV19,TRBJ2-5,-,CASDGGGLHETQYF,TGTGCCAGTGACGGCGGGGGGCTTCACGAGACCCAGTACTTC
-,TRBV7-2,TRBJ2-1,-,CASSSQRQVTNEQFF,TGTGCCAGCAGCTCCCAGCGTCAGGTTACGAATGAGCAGTTCTTC
-,TRBV6-1,TRBJ1-4,-,CASSEIGTSLAGEKLFF,TGTGCCAGCAGTGAAATCGGGACATCGTTGGCAGGTGAAAAACTGTTTTTT
TRBD2,TRBV5-1,TRBJ2-7,-,CASSPTGGNYEQYF,TGCGCCAGCAGCCCAACGGGGGGTAACTACGAGCAGTACTTC
-,TRBV4-1,TRBJ1-4,-,CASSQDWDRNEKLFF,TGCGCCAGCAGCCAAGATTGGGACCGCAATGAAAAACTGTTTTTT
TRBD2,TRBV4-3,TRBJ2-7,few,CASSQGTSGVRMYF,TGCGCCAGCAGCCAAGGAACTAGCGGGGTTAGGATGTACTTC
-,TRBV15,TRBJ2-7,-,CATSSRTDYEQYF,TGTGCCACCAGCAGCAGGACAGACTACGAGCAGTACTTC
-,TRBV5-6,TRBJ2-7,-,CATSDRTSYEQYF,TGTGCCACGTCGGACAGAACCTCCTACGAGCAGTACTTC
TRBD1,TRBV29-1,TRBJ2-2,-,CSAPGQGDTGELFF,TGCAGCGCACCGGGACAGGGGGACACCGGGGAGCTGTTTTTT
-,TRBV18,TRBJ1-6,-,CASSPRDNNSPLHF,TGTGCCAGCTCACCACGGGACAATAATTCACCCCTCCACTTT
-,TRBV5-1,TRBJ2-7,-,CASSLSRREDHEQYF,TGCGCCAGCAGCTTAAGTCGAAGGGAGGATCACGAGCAGTACTTC
-,TRBV29-1,TRBJ1-4,-,CSVDATGREKLFF,TGCAGCGTTGATGCCACAGGAAGGGAAAAACTGTTTTTT
-,TRBV11-1,TRBJ2-7,-,CASSFATGTYEQYF,TGTGCCAGCAGCTTCGCGACAGGAACCTACGAGCAGTACTTC
-,TRBV28,TRBJ1-1,-,CATGMGGLGIFNTEAFF,TGTGCCACTGGAATGGGTGGGCTGGGGATCTTTAACACTGAAGCTTTCTTT
-,TRBV11-2,TRBJ2-7,-,CASSTRELYEQYF,TGTGCCAGCAGCACCCGGGAACTTTACGAGCAGTACTTC
-,TRBV28,TRBJ1-4,few,CAWGGNEKLFF,TGTGCCTGGGGGGGGAATGAAAAACTGTTTTTT
TRBD1,TRBV4-2,TRBJ2-1,few,CASSQGDRRDNEQFF,TGTGCCAGCAGCCAGGGGGACAGGAGAGACAATGAGCAGTTCTTC
TRBD1,TRBV16,TRBJ2-2,-,CASSQDRTGTGELFF,TGTGCCAGCAGCCAGGACAGGACTGGGACCGGGGAGCTGTTTTTT
TRBD1,TRBV5-1,TRBJ1-1,-,CASSSGQGSNTEAFF,TGCGCCAGCAGCTCGGGACAGGGGTCGAACACTGAAGCTTTCTTT
-,TRBV30,TRBJ1-1,few,CAWSVSSAEAFF,TGTGCCTGGAGTGTGAGTAGCGCTGAAGCTTTCTTT
TRBD1,TRBV30,TRBJ1-1,-,CAWSGGQGARAFF,TGTGCCTGGAGTGGAGGACAGGGGGCGCGAGCTTTCTTT
-,TRBV11-3,TRBJ2-7,-,CASSLSGYEQYF,TGTGCCAGCAGCTTATCGGGGTACGAGCAGTACTTC
-,TRBV28,TRBJ1-6,-,CASSLRQGNSPLHF,TGTGCCAGCAGTTTGCGGCAGGGGAATTCACCCCTCCACTTT
-,TRBV21-1,TRBJ1-6,few,CASSNVSDDYNSPLHF,TGTGCCAGCAGCAACGTCTCGGATGACTATAATTCACCCCTCCACTTT
TRBD2,TRBV5-5,TRBJ2-3,-,CASSRQAGGLTDTQYF,TGTGCCAGCAGCCGACAAGCGGGGGGCCTAACAGATACGCAGTATTTT
-,TRBV30,TRBJ2-7,-,CAWSGDYEQHF,TGTGCCTGGTCAGGGGATTACGAGCAGCACTTC
-,TRBV7-2,TRBJ2-7,once,CASSLFSQVTSYEQYF,TGTGCCAGCAGCTTATTCTCACAGGTTACTTCCTACGAGCAGTACTTC
TRBD1,TRBV6-5,TRBJ2-7,-,CASSYRGTGEYEQYF,TGTGCCAGCAGCTACCGTGGGACAGGGGAATACGAGCAGTACTTC
-,TRBV15,TRBJ2-1,-,CATSRAGSSYNEQFF,TGTGCCACCAGCCGGGCGGGAAGCTCCTACAATGAGCAGTTCTTC
-,TRBV7-2,TRBJ1-3,-,CASSLASGFSGNTIYF,TGTGCCAGCAGCTTAGCGTCGGGGTTCTCTGGAAACACCATATATTTT
-,TRBV5-1,TRBJ2-2,-,CASSLAGGQLGTGELFF,TGCGCCAGCAGCTTGGCCGGAGGACAGTTGGGCACCGGGGAGCTGTTTTTT
-,TRBV7-3,TRBJ2-3,few,CASSSAGTDTQYF,TGTGCCAGCAGCTCAGCGGGCACAGATACGCAGTATTTT
-,TRBV7-2,TRBJ2-7,-,CASSLAGGTGEQYF,TGTGCCAGCAGCTTAGCGGGAGGAACGGGCGAGCAGTACTTC
TRBD1,TRBV9,TRBJ1-6,-,CASGGQDNSPLHF,TGTGCCAGCGGGGGACAGGATAATTCACCCCTCCACTTT
-,TRBV18,TRBJ1-5,-,CASSSAGIDQPQHF,TGTGCCAGCTCATCCGCGGGTATAGATCAGCCCCAGCATTTT
-,TRBV10-3,TRBJ2-7,-,CAISDLGGSYEQYF,TGTGCCATCAGTGACCTTGGCGGCAGCTACGAGCAGTACTTC
-,TRBV5-8,TRBJ1-4,-,CASSLETGLMGEKLFF,TGTGCCAGCAGCTTGGAGACAGGCCTAATGGGTGAAAAACTGTTTTTT
TRBD2,TRBV30,TRBJ2-7,few,CAWSVESGRAYEQYF,TGTGCCTGGAGTGTAGAGAGCGGGAGGGCCTACGAGCAGTACTTC
-,TRBV5-4,TRBJ1-3,-,CASSLRLGARGNTIYF,TGTGCCAGCAGCTTACGGTTGGGGGCGCGAGGAAACACCATATATTTT
-,TRBV7-3,TRBJ1-6,few,CASSSQGYNSPLHF,TGTGCCAGCAGCTCCCAGGGTTATAATTCACCCCTCCACTTT
-,TRBV5-1,TRBJ1-1,-,CASSGLNTEAFF,TGCGCCAGCAGCGGACTGAACACTGAAGCTTTCTTT
-,TRBV28,TRBJ2-7,-,CASSPALGLWEQYF,TGTGCCAGCAGTCCAGCCTTAGGCTTGTGGGAGCAGTACTTC
-,TRBV27,TRBJ1-5,once,CASSSSNRATQPQHF,TGTGCCAGCAGTTCCTCGAACAGGGCTACTCAGCCCCAGCATTTT
-,TRBV7-9,TRBJ1-4,few,CASSLRANRNEKLFF,TGTGCCAGCAGCTTAAGGGCTAACCGTAATGAAAAACTGTTTTTT
-,TRBV28,TRBJ1-2,-,CASSLSQNNYGYTF,TGTGCCAGCAGTTTATCCCAGAATAACTATGGCTACACCTTC
-,TRBV7-7,TRBJ2-6,-,CASSMGQSRANVLTF,TGTGCCAGCAGCATGGGCCAAAGTCGGGCCAACGTCCTGACTTTC